The present T cell receptor beta chain was sequenced within a study of T cell responses to AZD1222 COVID-19 vaccine. Study in general: Second doses at about 4 or about 12 weeks were pooled.

About this clone itself: Its antigen is currently unknown.

Profiled with immunoSEQ multiplex PCR; TCRdb holds only in-frame clones, not every one. The sample records 150,000 to 200,000 clones, approximately 86% being singletons. The CDR3 consists of 14 residues. V lost 4 bases, J lost 5 bases, and 14 bases lay in between. Germline CDR1 is SEHNR and CDR2 is FQNEAQ (reference sequence). Regarding the study as a whole: There were mostly white British donors and more females than males, and clonal diversity was possibly underestimated. Seropositive status at baseline applied to only six AZD1222 recipients. Along spike, vaccine-associated CD4 TCRs were found throughout, with dominance at 160-218 and 743-854.

The input for sequencing was peripheral blood, taken on day 0 of AZD1222 vaccination. The TCR was taken from an adult in good health. This chain uses TRBV7-9 with TRBJ1-1; a possible D gene is TRBD1 (5 bases). CDR3 nucleotide sequence: TGTGCCAGCAGCTCCGCTCCGGGGCAGACTGAAGCTTTCTTT. It translates to CASSSAPGQTEAFF. Based on the CDR3 plus reference TRBV7-9 and TRBJ1-1, the full variable domain is DTGVSQNPRHKITKRGQNVTFRCDPISEHNRLYWYRQTLGQGPEFLTYFQNEAQLEKSRLLSDRFSAERPKGSFSTLEIQRTEQGDSAMYLCASSSAPGQTEAFFGQGTRLTVV.